This T cell receptor beta chain originates from a study of blood T cell repertoires in COVID-19. Whole-study context: Collection of acute and convalescent COVID-19 samples took place in the United States, Italy and Spain. From T cells, B-cell-depleted T cells, or PBMCs came the material, which was cDNA or gDNA.

V shed 4 bases and J shed 4 bases, with 15 bases lying between them. Germline V gene data show CDR1 as SGHNT and CDR2 as YYREEE (reference sequence). The CDR3 contains 15 residues. Authors' data handling: The assay estimated nucleated cells by amplifying reference gene primers. The assay was immunoSEQ multiplex PCR, and TCRdb's table has in-frame clones only and misses some. V, J and clone size reflect that table, while D and trimming were determined from the DNA. The sample carries approximately 100,000 clones, around 84% recorded once. The TCR comes from a man aged 55 to 70 with acute or convalescent COVID-19. Source material: peripheral blood. The chain employs TRBV5-4 and TRBJ1-5; D is undetermined. CDR3 sequence (DNA): TGTGCCAGCAGCAACCGGGAGTCGGGGAATCAGCCCCAGCATTTT. This codes for CASSNRESGNQPQHF.